The clone carrying this T cell receptor beta chain came up many times. Its matching antigen is unknown. The data were taken from a study of early T cells in non-severe SARS-CoV-2 infection. Study-level points and caveats: Comparison of clonotypes with VDJdb favored anti-spike CD8 responses while missing private and CD4 specificities.

V shed 1 base and J 5 bases; nucleotides not matched to a gene: 18. The CDR3 consists of 18 residues. Germline CDR1 reads DFQATT; CDR2 reads SNEGSKA (reference sequence). TCRdb re-analysed the 5' RACE reads in MiXCR, keeping a single row per CDR3 protein. The table lists about 30,000 distinct CDR3 sequences, about 5.2% of them singletons. Sequenced input: whole blood. The chain couples TRBV20-1 to TRBJ2-7, with 9 bases that match TRBD1. The clonotype comes from an adult who was a healthcare worker with PCR-confirmed SARS-CoV-2 infection or an uninfected control (not recorded which). CDR3 coding DNA: TGCAGTGCTAGAGGGATTATAAGTTCCGGGACAGGGTACAACGAGCAGTACTTC. The encoded protein is CSARGIISSGTGYNEQYF.